Listed below are T cell receptor beta chains from one sample, sequenced in a study of early stage breast cancer tumors. Profiling relied on immunoSEQ multiplex PCR, and the TCRdb table lists in-frame clones only, not all of them. The sample holds about 72,000 clones; more than 60% are singletons and the top ten take under 3.5%. Sequenced material: blood. These receptors all come from a person between 60 and 69 years old with breast cancer. The CDR3 runs from the conserved cysteine through the conserved F or W. The D gene is left open where the match is weak. Rows give clone size only sometimes, using once, few, many, or a class for an expanded clone.

d_call clone_size j_call v_call cdr3_aa cdr3_nt
- - TRBJ2-3 TRBV7-3 CASSRTVGYTQYF TGTGCCAGCAGTAGGACAGTTGGCTATACGCAGTATTTT
- - TRBJ1-2 TRBV30 CAWSADSFYGYTF TGTGCCTGGAGCGCGGACAGCTTCTATGGCTACACCTTC
TRBD1 few TRBJ1-6 TRBV12-5 CASGLYAGGNSPLHF TGTGCTAGTGGTTTGTATGCAGGGGGTAATTCACCCCTCCACTTT
- - TRBJ1-5 TRBV6-1 CASSGTYNQPQHF TGTGCCAGCAGTGGGACCTACAATCAGCCCCAGCATTTT
- - TRBJ1-4 TRBV5-4 CASSLGSGAANEKLFF TGTGCCAGCAGCTTGGGGTCCGGGGCGGCTAATGAAAAACTGTTTTTT
- - TRBJ2-2 TRBV11-3 CASSLTGTNTGELFF TGTGCCAGCAGCCTCACAGGGACTAACACCGGGGAGCTGTTTTTT
TRBD1 few TRBJ2-4 TRBV7-9 CASSLGQGGGIQYF TGTGCCAGCAGCCTGGGACAGGGGGGTGGCATTCAGTACTTC
- - TRBJ1-4 TRBV7-8 CASSSTWRGSEKLFF TGTGCCAGCAGCTCGACTTGGAGGGGCAGTGAAAAACTGTTTTTT
TRBD2 once TRBJ2-7 TRBV11-2 CASSLGLAGVYEQYF TGTGCCAGCAGCTTAGGACTAGCGGGTGTCTACGAGCAGTACTTC
- once TRBJ2-5 TRBV7-6 CASSLDPASAGTQYF TGTGCCAGCAGCTTAGATCCGGCTAGCGCCGGGACCCAGTACTTC
TRBD1 - TRBJ1-1 TRBV6-5 CASSWGQTNTEAFF TGTGCCAGCAGTTGGGGACAGACGAACACTGAAGCTTTCTTT
- - TRBJ1-1 TRBV19 CASSVGGSEAFF TGTGCCAGTAGTGTGGGGGGTTCTGAAGCTTTCTTT
- - TRBJ1-2 TRBV7-2 CASSPVQGRGYTF TGTGCCAGCAGCCCCGTCCAAGGGCGCGGCTACACCTTC
- - TRBJ2-3 TRBV2 CASSLRDTQYF TGTGCCAGCAGCCTCCGGGATACGCAGTATTTT
TRBD2 - TRBJ2-5 TRBV19 CASSIGGTMYQETQYF TGTGCCAGTAGTATAGGAGGGACTATGTACCAAGAGACCCAGTACTTC
- once TRBJ2-2 TRBV10-3 CAISGRADTGELFF TGTGCCATCAGTGGGAGGGCCGACACCGGGGAGCTGTTTTTT
- - TRBJ2-3 TRBV28 CASSLPRQAADTQYF TGTGCCAGCAGCTTACCTCGACAGGCGGCAGATACGCAGTATTTT
- - TRBJ2-6 TRBV29-1 CSVFFSSGANVLTF TGCAGCGTATTCTTTAGCTCTGGGGCCAACGTCCTGACTTTC
- - TRBJ1-4 TRBV29-1 CSVADIATNEKLFF TGCAGCGTTGCTGACATAGCAACTAATGAAAAACTGTTTTTT
- - TRBJ2-3 TRBV18 CASSPSGTRPTDTQYF TGTGCCAGCTCACCCTCGGGGACCCGTCCCACAGATACGCAGTATTTT
- - TRBJ2-1 TRBV6-1 CANPVWAQRDEQFF TGTGCCAACCCCGTCTGGGCCCAACGGGATGAGCAGTTCTTC
- - TRBJ2-3 TRBV18 CASSPDRLSSTQYF TGTGCCAGCTCACCTGACAGGTTGTCGAGTACGCAGTATTTT
TRBD1 - TRBJ1-2 TRBV28 CATTRDRVLTGYGYTF TGTGCCACCACCCGGGACAGGGTGCTTACGGGCTATGGCTACACCTTC
- - TRBJ2-1 TRBV7-3 CASSPLVGSSYNEQFF TGTGCCAGCAGCCCTCTTGTAGGCAGCTCCTACAATGAGCAGTTCTTC
- few TRBJ2-7 TRBV27 CASSPGLGRVGYEQYF TGTGCCAGCAGTCCAGGCTTGGGTCGGGTGGGATACGAGCAGTACTTC
TRBD2 - TRBJ2-5 TRBV10-3 CAISGGGSFEETQYF TGTGCCATCAGTGGCGGCGGGAGTTTCGAAGAGACCCAGTACTTC
- - TRBJ2-3 TRBV7-9 CASSLEGGLDTQYF TGTGCCAGCAGCTTAGAAGGGGGTTTGGATACGCAGTATTTT
- - TRBJ1-5 TRBV30 CAWTRAGSNQPQHF TGTGCCTGGACCAGAGCCGGATCCAATCAGCCCCAGCATTTT
- - TRBJ2-1 TRBV15 CATSGPARNEQFF TGTGCCACCAGCGGACCGGCCCGCAATGAGCAGTTCTTC
- - TRBJ2-7 TRBV11-1 CASTFARDLNYEQYF TGTGCCAGCACCTTTGCCCGGGACTTGAATTACGAGCAGTACTTC
- - TRBJ1-1 TRBV6-1 CASIRQDVAFF TGTGCCAGCATCCGGCAGGACGTAGCTTTCTTT
- few TRBJ1-5 TRBV18 CASSRERDQPQHF TGTGCCAGCTCACGGGAAAGAGATCAGCCCCAGCATTTT
- - TRBJ2-2 TRBV29-1 CSVGRPNTGELFF TGCAGCGTTGGGAGGCCGAACACCGGGGAGCTGTTTTTT
- - TRBJ2-1 TRBV10-3 CAISAEWLRPEFF TGTGCCATCAGTGCCGAGTGGCTCCGACCAGAGTTCTTC
TRBD1 once TRBJ2-1 TRBV6-1 CASNRRGTADEQFF TGTGCCAGCAATCGCCGAGGGACAGCTGATGAGCAGTTCTTC
- - TRBJ2-4 TRBV19 CASSTSGHRRNIQYF TGTGCCAGTAGTACGTCGGGACACCGGCGGAACATTCAGTACTTC
TRBD2 - TRBJ2-2 TRBV6-6 CASSPKTSAVAGELFF TGTGCCAGCAGTCCCAAGACTAGCGCCGTAGCCGGGGAGCTGTTTTTT
- - TRBJ2-1 TRBV7-8 CASSFGETYNEQFF TGTGCCAGCAGCTTCGGCGAAACGTACAATGAGCAGTTCTTC
- - TRBJ2-3 TRBV5-4 CASSLELSTDTQYF TGTGCCAGCAGCTTGGAATTGAGCACAGATACGCAGTATTTT